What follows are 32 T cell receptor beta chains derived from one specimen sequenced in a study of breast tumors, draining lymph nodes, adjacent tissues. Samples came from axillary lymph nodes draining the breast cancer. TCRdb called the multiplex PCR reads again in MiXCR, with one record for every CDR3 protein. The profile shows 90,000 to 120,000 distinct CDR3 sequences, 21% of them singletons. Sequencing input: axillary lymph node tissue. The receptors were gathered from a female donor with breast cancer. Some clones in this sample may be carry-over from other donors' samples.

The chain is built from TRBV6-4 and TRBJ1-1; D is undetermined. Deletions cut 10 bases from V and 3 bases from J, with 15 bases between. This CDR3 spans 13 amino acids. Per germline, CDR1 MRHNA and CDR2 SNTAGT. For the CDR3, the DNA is TGTGCCACCTCCTCACGACCTGACACTGAAGCTTTCTTT. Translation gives CATSSRPDTEAFF.

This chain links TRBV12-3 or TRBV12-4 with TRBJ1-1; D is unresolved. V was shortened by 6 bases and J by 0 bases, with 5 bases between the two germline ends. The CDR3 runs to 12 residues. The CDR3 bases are TGTGCCAGCAGGGCACTGAACACTGAAGCTTTCTTT. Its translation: CASRALNTEAFF.

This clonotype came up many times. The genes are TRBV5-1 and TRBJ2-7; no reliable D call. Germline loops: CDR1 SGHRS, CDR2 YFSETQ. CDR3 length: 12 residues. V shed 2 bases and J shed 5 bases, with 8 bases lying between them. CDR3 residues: CASSFLGHEQYF. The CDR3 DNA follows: TGCGCCAGCAGCTTTTTGGGCCACGAGCAGTACTTC.

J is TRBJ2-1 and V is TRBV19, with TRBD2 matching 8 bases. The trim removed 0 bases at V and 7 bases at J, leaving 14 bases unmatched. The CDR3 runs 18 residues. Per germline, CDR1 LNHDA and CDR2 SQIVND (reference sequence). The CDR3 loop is CASSIDRGPGTRSNEQFF. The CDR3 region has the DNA TGTGCCAGTAGTATAGATCGGGGGCCGGGGACTAGGAGTAATGAGCAGTTCTTC.

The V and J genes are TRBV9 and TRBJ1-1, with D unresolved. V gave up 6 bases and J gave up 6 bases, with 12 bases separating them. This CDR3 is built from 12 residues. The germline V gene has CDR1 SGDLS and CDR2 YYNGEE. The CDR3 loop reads CASMPMEAEAFF. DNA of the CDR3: TGTGCCAGCATGCCGATGGAGGCTGAAGCTTTCTTT.

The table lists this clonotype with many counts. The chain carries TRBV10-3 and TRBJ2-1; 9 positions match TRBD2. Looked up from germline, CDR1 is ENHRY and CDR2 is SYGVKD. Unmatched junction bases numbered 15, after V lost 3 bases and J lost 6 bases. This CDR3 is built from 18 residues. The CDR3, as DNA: TGTGCCATCAGTGACCCTGGGGCGCGGGAGGGCCACGGCAATGAGCAGTTCTTC. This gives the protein CAISDPGAREGHGNEQFF.

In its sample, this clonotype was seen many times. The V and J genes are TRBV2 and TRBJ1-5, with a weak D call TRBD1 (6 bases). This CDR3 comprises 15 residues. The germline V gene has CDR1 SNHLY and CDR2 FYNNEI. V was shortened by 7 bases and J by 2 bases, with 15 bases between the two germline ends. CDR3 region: CASTLDSGGNQPQHF. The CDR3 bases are TGTGCCAGCACTCTGGACAGTGGCGGCAATCAGCCCCAGCATTTT.

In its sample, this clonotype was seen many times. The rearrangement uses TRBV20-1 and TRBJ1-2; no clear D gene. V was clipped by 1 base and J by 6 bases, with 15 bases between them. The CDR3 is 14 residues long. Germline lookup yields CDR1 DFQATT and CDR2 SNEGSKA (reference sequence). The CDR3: CSARVSGDLNGYTF. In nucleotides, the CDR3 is TGCAGTGCTAGAGTCAGCGGGGATCTCAATGGCTACACCTTC.

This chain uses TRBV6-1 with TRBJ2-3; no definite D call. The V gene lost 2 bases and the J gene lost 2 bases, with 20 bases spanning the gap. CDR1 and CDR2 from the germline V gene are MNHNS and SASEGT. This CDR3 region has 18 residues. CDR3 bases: TGTGCCAGCAGTGAACGGATCCAGGAAATTAGGACCACAGATACGCAGTATTTT. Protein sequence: CASSERIQEIRTTDTQYF.

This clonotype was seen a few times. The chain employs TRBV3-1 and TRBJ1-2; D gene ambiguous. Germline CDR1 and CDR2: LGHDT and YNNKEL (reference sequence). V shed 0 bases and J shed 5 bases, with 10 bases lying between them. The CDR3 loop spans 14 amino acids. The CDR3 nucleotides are TGTGCCAGCAGCCAAGATCTTCTTGATTATGGCTACACCTTC. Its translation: CASSQDLLDYGYTF.

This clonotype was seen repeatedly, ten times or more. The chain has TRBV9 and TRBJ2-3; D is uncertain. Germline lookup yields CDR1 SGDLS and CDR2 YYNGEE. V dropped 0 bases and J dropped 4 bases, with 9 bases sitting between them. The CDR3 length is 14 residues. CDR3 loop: CASSVVGRADTQYF. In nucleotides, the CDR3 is TGTGCCAGCAGCGTAGTCGGGCGAGCAGATACGCAGTATTTT.

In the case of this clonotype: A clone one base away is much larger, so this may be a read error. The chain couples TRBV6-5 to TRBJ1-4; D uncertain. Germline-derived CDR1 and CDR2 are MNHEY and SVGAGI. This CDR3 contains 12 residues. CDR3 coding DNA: TGTGCCGGCAGTTATGATAATGAAAAACTGTTTTTT. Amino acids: CAGSYDNEKLFF.

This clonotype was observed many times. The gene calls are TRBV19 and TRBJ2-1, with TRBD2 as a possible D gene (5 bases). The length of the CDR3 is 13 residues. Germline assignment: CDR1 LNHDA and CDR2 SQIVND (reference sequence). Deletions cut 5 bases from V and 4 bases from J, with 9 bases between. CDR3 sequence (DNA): TGTGCCAGTAGTGCGGACTTATACAATGAGCAGTTCTTC. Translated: CASSADLYNEQFF.

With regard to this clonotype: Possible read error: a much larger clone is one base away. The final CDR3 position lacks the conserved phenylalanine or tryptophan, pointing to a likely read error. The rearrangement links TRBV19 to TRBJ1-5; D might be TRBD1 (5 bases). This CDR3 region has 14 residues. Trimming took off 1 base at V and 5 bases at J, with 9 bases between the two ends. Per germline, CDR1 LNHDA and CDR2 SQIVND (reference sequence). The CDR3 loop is CASSIARADQPQHY. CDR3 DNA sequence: TGTGCCAGTAGTATAGCCAGGGCCGATCAGCCCCAGCATTAT.

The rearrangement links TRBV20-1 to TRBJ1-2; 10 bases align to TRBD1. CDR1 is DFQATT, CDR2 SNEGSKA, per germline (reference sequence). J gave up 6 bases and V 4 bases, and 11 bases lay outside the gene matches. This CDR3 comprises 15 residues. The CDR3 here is CSATAVTGGRDGYTF. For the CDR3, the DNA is TGCAGTGCTACCGCCGTGACAGGGGGCAGAGATGGCTACACCTTC.

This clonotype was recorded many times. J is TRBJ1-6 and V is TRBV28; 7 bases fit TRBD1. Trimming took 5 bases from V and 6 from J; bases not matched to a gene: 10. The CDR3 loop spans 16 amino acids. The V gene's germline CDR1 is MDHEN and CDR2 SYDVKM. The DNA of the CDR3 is TGTGCCAGCAGTACCAATAAGGGGACAGTTAATTCACCCCTCCACTTT. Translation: CASSTNKGTVNSPLHF. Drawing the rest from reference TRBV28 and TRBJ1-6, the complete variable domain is DVKVTQSSRYLVKRTGEKVFLECVQDMDHENMFWYRQDPGLGLRLIYFSYDVKMKEKGDIPEGYSVSREKKERFSLILESASTNQTSMYLCASSTNKGTVNSPLHFGNGTRLTVT.

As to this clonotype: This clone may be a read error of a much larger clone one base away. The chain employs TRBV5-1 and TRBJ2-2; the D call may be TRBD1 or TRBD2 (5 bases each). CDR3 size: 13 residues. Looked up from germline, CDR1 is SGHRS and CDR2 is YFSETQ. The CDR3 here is CASSWDGSGELLF. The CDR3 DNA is TGCGCCAGCAGCTGGGACGGATCCGGGGAGCTGCTTTTT.

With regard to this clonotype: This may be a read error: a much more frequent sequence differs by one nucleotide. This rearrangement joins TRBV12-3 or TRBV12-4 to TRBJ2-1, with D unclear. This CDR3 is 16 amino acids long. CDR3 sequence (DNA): TGTGCCAGCAGTTTCCGGCCCCGCGGCTCCCACAATGAGCAGTTCTTC. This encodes CASSFRPRGSHNEQFF.

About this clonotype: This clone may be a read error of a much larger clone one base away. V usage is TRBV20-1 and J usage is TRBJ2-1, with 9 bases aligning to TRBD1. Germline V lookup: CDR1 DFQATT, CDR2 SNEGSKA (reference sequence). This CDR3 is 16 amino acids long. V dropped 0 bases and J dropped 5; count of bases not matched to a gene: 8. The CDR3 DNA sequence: TGCAGTGCTAGAGATCCTCGGACAGGGGAGAACAATGAGCAGTTCTTC. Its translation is CSARDPRTGENNEQFF.

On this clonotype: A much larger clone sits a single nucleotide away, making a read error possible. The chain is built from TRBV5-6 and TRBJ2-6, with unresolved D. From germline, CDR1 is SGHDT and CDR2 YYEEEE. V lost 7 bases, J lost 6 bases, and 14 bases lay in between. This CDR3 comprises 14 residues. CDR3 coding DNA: TGTGCCAGCGGCTCCTGGGGTCCGGCCAACGTCCTGACTTTC. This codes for CASGSWGPANVLTF.

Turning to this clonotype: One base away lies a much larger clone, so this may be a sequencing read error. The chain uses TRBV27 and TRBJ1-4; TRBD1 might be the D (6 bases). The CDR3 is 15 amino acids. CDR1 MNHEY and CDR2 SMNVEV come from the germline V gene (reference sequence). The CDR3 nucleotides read TGTGCCAGCAGATCGACCTGGGGGGCTAATGAAAAACTGCTTTTT. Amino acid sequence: CASRSTWGANEKLLF.

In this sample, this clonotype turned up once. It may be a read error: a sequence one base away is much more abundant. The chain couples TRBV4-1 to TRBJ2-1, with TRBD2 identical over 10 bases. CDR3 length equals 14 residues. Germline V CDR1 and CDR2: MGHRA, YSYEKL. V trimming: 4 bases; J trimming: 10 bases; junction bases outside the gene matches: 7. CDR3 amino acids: CASSLGPSGGEQFF. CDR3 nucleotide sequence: TGCGCCAGCAGCCTTGGTCCTAGCGGGGGAGAGCAGTTCTTC.

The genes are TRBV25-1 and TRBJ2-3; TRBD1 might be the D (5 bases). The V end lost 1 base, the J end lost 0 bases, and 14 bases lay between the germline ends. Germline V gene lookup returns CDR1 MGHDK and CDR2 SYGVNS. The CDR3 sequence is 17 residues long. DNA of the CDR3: TGTGCCAGCAGTGAATTTCAGAGGACACCTAGCACAGATACGCAGTATTTT. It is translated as CASSEFQRTPSTDTQYF.

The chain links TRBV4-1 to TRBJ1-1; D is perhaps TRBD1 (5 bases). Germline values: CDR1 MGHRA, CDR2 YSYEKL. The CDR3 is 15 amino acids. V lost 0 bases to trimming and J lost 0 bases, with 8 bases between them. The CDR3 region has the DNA TGCGCCAGCAGCCAAGATTCAGGGCTGAACACTGAAGCTTTCTTT. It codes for CASSQDSGLNTEAFF.

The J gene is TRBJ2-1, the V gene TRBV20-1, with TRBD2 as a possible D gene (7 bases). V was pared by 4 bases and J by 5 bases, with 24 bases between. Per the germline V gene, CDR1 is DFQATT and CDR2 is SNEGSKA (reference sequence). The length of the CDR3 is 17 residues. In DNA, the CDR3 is TGCAGTGCTAACACAGGGTGGCTAGCGGACACTCACAATGAGCAGTTCTTC. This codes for CSANTGWLADTHNEQFF.

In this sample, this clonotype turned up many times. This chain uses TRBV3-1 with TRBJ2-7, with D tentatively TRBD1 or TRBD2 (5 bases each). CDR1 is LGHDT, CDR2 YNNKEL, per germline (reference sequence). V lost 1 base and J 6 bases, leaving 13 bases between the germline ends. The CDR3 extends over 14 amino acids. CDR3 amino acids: CASSQGTGGREQYF. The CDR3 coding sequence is TGTGCCAGCAGCCAAGGTACAGGCGGGCGCGAGCAGTACTTC.

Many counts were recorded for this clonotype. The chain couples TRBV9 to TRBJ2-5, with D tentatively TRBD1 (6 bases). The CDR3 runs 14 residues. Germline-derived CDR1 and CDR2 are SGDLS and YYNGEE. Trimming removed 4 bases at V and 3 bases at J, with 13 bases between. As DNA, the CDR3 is TGTGCCAGCAGCCCCCGGACAGATAAAGAGACCCAGTACTTC. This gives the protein CASSPRTDKETQYF. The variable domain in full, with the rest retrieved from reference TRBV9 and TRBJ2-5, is DSGVTQTPKHLITATGQRVTLRCSPRSGDLSVYWYQQSLDQGLQFLIQYYNGEERAKGNILERFSAQQFPDLHSELNLSSLELGDSALYFCASSPRTDKETQYFGPGTRLLVL.

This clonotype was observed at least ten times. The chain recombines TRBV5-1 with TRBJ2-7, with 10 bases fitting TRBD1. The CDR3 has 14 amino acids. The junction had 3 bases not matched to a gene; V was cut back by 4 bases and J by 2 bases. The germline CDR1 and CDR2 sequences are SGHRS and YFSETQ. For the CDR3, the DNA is TGCGCCAGCAGCCACGGACAGGGGGCCTACGAGCAGTACTTC. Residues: CASSHGQGAYEQYF.

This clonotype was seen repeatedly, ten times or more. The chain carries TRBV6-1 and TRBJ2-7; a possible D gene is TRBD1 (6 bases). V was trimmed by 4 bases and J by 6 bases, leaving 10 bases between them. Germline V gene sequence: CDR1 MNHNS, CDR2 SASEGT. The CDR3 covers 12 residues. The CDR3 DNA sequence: TGTGCCAGCAGTGTCAGGGGTGGCGAGCAGTACTTC. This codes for CASSVRGGEQYF.

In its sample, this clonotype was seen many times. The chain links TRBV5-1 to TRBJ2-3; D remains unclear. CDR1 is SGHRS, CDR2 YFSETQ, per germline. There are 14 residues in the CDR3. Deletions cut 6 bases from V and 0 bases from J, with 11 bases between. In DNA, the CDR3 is TGCGCCAGCACCGACTCGCGTAGCACAGATACGCAGTATTTT. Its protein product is CASTDSRSTDTQYF.

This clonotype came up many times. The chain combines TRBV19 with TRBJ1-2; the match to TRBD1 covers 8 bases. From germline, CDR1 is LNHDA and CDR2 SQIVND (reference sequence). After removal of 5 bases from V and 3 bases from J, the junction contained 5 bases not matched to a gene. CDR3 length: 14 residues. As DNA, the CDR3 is TGTGCCAGTAGTGTCGGACAGGGTTACTATGGCTACACCTTC. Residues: CASSVGQGYYGYTF.

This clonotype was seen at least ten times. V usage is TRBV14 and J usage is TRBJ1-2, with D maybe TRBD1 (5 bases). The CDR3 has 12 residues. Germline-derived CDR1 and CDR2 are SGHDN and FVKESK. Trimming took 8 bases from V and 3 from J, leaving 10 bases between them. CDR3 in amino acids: CASGDGYYGYTF. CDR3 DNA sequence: TGTGCCAGCGGGGACGGATACTATGGCTACACCTTC.